The subject of this entry is one T cell receptor (beta chain). In its sample, this clonotype was seen many times. Its antigen is still unknown. The input lacks base qualities; no much larger clone sits a single base away. This sample was taken from a study of Graves' ophthalmopathy and Graves' hyperthyroidism (dated by TCRdb to between 2017 and 2018). At the level of the whole study: Peripheral blood was collected before any treatment was given, at the time of initial diagnosis. TCR beta repertoire signatures were used to distinguish Graves' ophthalmopathy from Graves' hyperthyroidism and to predict progression to ophthalmopathy. In total, 120 to 150 blood samples were TCR-sequenced: approximately 40 ophthalmopathy, some 75 hyperthyroidism and about 17 hyperthyroidism-to-ophthalmopathy patients. To explore V-J signatures that distinguish ophthalmopathy from hyperthyroidism, a discovery set of 100 patients was enrolled, made up of around 40 with ophthalmopathy and fewer than 60 with stable hyperthyroidism. An independent validation cohort comprised about 20 hyperthyroidism patients and over 15 patients who later progressed from hyperthyroidism to ophthalmopathy. In five or six hyperthyroidism patients, T-cell repertoires of thyroid tissue and blood were compared. Following sample collection, hyperthyroidism patients were given methimazole at a starting dose of 30 mg daily, and ophthalmopathy patients were given high-dose intravenous methylprednisolone. General conclusions and limits of the study: Sample size was not predetermined statistically, and investigators were not blinded to group allocation. Most of the expanded thyroid clonotypes with a frequency above 0.001 were also detected in blood, and it was suggested that the thyroid immune response may be reflected by blood repertoires. In cross-validation, the 13-signature model distinguished ophthalmopathy from stable hyperthyroidism with about 88% sensitivity and nearly 82% specificity, and in the test set the corresponding values were roughly 80% and 76%. In validation, the model predicted ophthalmopathy progression with 55% to 71% sensitivity and 72.22% specificity; more than ten predicted patients were CT-confirmed with GO in a median of approximately six months.

From V the trimming removes 6 bases and from J it removes 2 bases, while the gene matches leave 7 bases of the junction unaccounted for. The germline V gene sets CDR1 to SQVTM and CDR2 to ANQGSEA. The CDR3, from cysteine to phenylalanine, totals 13 residues. The retained sequence is limited to the CDR3, 39 bases, with the frame set at the first base. Ophthalmopathy patients were characterized by moderately to severely active disease, a Clinical Activity Score of at least 3, a NOSPECS grade of at least 4, and a disease duration under 3 months. Anyone with other autoimmune diseases, uncontrolled infections, pregnancy or lactation was excluded from the study. Clinical symptoms, serum thyroxine, TRAb, thyroid ultrasound and orbital computed tomography formed the basis of the diagnosis. Using Ficoll-Paque density gradient centrifugation, PBMCs were isolated from less than 13 ml of fresh peripheral blood. Total RNA was extracted using Trizol reagent, and RNA quality was checked on an Agilent 2100 Bioanalyzer.

For repertoire sequencing, the TCR beta CDR3 regions were amplified from RNA transcripts. The first round was an RT-PCR using HTBI primers with the Qiagen OneStep RT-PCR kit, and this first round was followed by a second-round multiplex PCR, then size selection and purification. Libraries were sequenced on an Illumina HiSeq2000 using paired-end 100 bp reads. The study's processing was this. SOAPnuke was used for read processing, and reads with adapters, uncalled bases, a mean Phred below 15, or no exact constant-primer or identifier match were discarded. COPE v1.2.5 was used to merge high-quality paired reads. Each unique nucleotide sequence was treated as a clonotype, and MiTCR v1.1 was used to align the clonotypes to the IMGT TRB V, D and J references. Analysis was restricted to V-J combinations with a frequency above 0.0001, which covered roughly 99% of repertoires. For each V-J combination, a TCR clonal expansion and chaos score was defined as the ratio of F50 clonal expansion to chaos observed in the TCRdist matrix. Welch's t-statistics and random forest were used to reduce the features to about 14 V-J combinations, which were then used as input to a naive Bayes classifier. The similarity between thyroid and blood repertoires was quantified using the Morisita-Horn index. TCRdb's own reprocessing of the public reads used fastp at Q25 and MiXCR and kept productive beta chains. Records with the same CDR3 protein are collapsed into one entry carrying the most frequent genes and DNA. These V and J calls rely on TCRdb rather than the paper's analysis. The sample data list 500,000 to 800,000 distinct CDR3 sequences, and roughly 39% of these were observed just once. The top ten constitute over 2.5% of the sample.

This receptor chain uses TRBV29-1 and TRBJ2-7, and 7 junction bases match TRBD2. The sequencing input was peripheral blood. This clonotype was sampled from an adult man with Graves' ophthalmopathy. The nucleotide sequence reads TGCAGCGTCGTCGGAAGCGGGGCCTACGAGCAGTACTTC. This gives the protein CSVVGSGAYEQYF.